Following are 2 T cell receptor beta chains from one sample sequenced in a study of identical twins. TCRdb re-derived calls from the 5' RACE reads in MiXCR, one entry per CDR3 protein. Among 500,000 to 550,000 distinct CDR3 sequences listed, under 25% were seen once. The same data also contributed to another study, on yellow fever vaccine responses in identical twins.

Sample: CD4+ T cells sorted from blood. These TCRs come from a woman aged 18-35 years in good health.

This clonotype was counted between two and nine times. The chain is built from TRBV20-1 and TRBJ2-5, with D uncertain. Germline loops: CDR1 DFQATT, CDR2 SNEGSKA (reference sequence). V lost 3 bases and J lost 2, with 7 bases in between. This CDR3 comprises 12 residues. This chain's CDR3 is CSASTFQETQYF. CDR3 DNA: TGCAGTGCTAGCACTTTTCAAGAGACCCAGTACTTC.

The J gene is TRBJ1-1, the V gene TRBV5-1; the D is unclear. The CDR3 has 14 residues. Germline CDR1 is SGHRS and CDR2 is YFSETQ. V gave up 4 bases and J gave up 1 base, with 11 bases separating them. Here the CDR3 reads CASSTTAGNTEAFF. The DNA for the CDR3 is TGCGCCAGCAGCACCACTGCCGGGAACACTGAAGCTTTCTTT.